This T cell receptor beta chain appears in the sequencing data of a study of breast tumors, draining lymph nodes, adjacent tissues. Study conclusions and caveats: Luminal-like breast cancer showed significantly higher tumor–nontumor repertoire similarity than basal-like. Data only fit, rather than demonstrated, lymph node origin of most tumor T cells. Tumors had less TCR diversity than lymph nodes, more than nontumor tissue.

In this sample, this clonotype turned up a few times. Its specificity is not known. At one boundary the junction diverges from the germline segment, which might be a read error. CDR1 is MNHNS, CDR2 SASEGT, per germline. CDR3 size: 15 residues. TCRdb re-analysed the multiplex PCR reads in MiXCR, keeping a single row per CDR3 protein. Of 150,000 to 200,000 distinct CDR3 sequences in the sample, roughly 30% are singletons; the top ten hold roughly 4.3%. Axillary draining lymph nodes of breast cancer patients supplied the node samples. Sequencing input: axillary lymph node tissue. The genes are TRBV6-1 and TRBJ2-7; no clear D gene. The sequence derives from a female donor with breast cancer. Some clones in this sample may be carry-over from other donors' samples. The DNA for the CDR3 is TGTGCCAGCAGACGAGAAAATGGACCGAGATACGAGCAGTACTTT. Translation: CASRRENGPRYEQYF.